These 17 T cell receptor beta chains were all obtained from the same sample, sequenced in a study of shared clonotypes between healthy human individuals. Naive-designated CD8 cells lacked CD45RO, were positively enriched for CCR7, and omitted terminally differentiated effector memory CD45RA+ cells. TCRdb's copy holds only in-frame clones and misses some; the assay was immunoSEQ multiplex PCR. The profile shows 800,000 to 950,000 clones, roughly 96% of them singletons. What was sequenced was naive CD8+ T cells sorted from blood. The source is a man aged 30 to 45 in good health.

This sequence joins TRBV9 and TRBJ2-5; D gene ambiguous. Germline assignment: CDR1 SGDLS and CDR2 YYNGEE. V was trimmed by 4 bases and J by 5 bases, leaving 18 bases between them. CDR3 length: 15 amino acids. The CDR3 sequence: CASSTGEALEETQYF. Here the CDR3 DNA reads TGTGCCAGCAGCACTGGCGAGGCCCTCGAGGAGACCCAGTACTTC.

This rearrangement joins TRBV7-2 to TRBJ1-4; 7 bases are shared with TRBD1. The V segment lost 5 bases and the J segment 6 bases; nucleotides outside the gene matches: 9. This CDR3 is built from 15 residues. The germline V gene has CDR1 SGHTA and CDR2 FQGNSA. Here the CDR3 DNA reads TGTGCCAGCAGCCGCTATTCCGGGACAGATGAAAAACTGTTTTTT. Its translation: CASSRYSGTDEKLFF.

V is TRBV6-1 and J is TRBJ2-7; 7 bases agree with TRBD2. After removal of 10 bases from V and 7 bases from J, the junction contained 1 base not matched to a gene. The CDR3 runs 9 residues. Germline CDR1 reads MNHNS; CDR2 reads SASEGT. As DNA, the CDR3 is TGTGCCACCGGGGGGGAGCAGTACTTC. This encodes CATGGEQYF.

This clone was counted a single time. For the CDR3, the DNA is TGCGCCAGCAGCCAGACTAGCGGCCAAGAGACCCAGTACTTC. This sequence encodes CASSQTSGQETQYF. The chain employs TRBV4-3 and TRBJ2-5, with TRBD2 matching over 9 bases. CDR3 length equals 14 residues. Germline trimming cut 3 bases from V and 1 base from J; bases unmatched to any gene: 0. Germline CDR1 reads LGHNA; CDR2 reads YSLEER.

The chain carries TRBV5-1 and TRBJ2-1; the match to TRBD2 covers 8 bases. The V gene end was trimmed by 3 bases and the J gene end by 1 base; junction bases not matched to a gene: 9. The CDR3 runs 17 residues. CDR1 and CDR2 from the germline V gene are SGHRS and YFSETQ. For the CDR3, the DNA is TGCGCCAGCAGCTGGAGATCACTAGCGGAATCCTACAATGAGCAGTTCTTC. Translated, it gives CASSWRSLAESYNEQFF.

The chain combines TRBV11-2 with TRBJ2-3; the D call may be TRBD1 or TRBD2 (7 bases each). Germline V gene sequence: CDR1 SGHAT, CDR2 FQNNGV. V was shortened by 1 base and J by 10 bases, with 18 bases between the two germline ends. The CDR3 sequence is 15 residues long. The CDR3, as DNA: TGTGCCAGCAGCTTAGGGCGTGGGGAGGGGGCACCGCAGTATTTT. Its protein is CASSLGRGEGAPQYF.

The chain couples TRBV15 to TRBJ2-7, with 7 nucleotides matching TRBD2. Germline V gives CDR1 LNHNV, CDR2 YYDKDF (reference sequence). The CDR3 length is 14 residues. V shed 2 bases, J shed 2 bases, and the junction held 3 bases outside the gene matches. The CDR3 region has the DNA TGTGCCACCAGCAGAAGCGGGATCCCCTACGAGCAGTACTTC. Protein product: CATSRSGIPYEQYF.

The gene calls are TRBV4-1 and TRBJ1-1; D perhaps matches TRBD1 (5 bases). This CDR3 spans 13 amino acids. Germline V gene lookup returns CDR1 MGHRA and CDR2 YSYEKL. Between the trimmed V and J ends, which lost 5 bases and 1 base, there was a span of 8 bases. The CDR3 loop is CASSATGNTEAFF. CDR3 in DNA: TGCGCCAGCAGCGCCACAGGGAACACTGAAGCTTTCTTT.

A word on this clone: This same CDR3 is encoded by further DNA sequences in the sample. The chain uses TRBV27 and TRBJ1-4, with D maybe TRBD1 (5 bases). This CDR3 spans 14 amino acids. Trimming stripped 2 bases from V and 3 bases from J, with 7 bases between. Germline V gene lookup returns CDR1 MNHEY and CDR2 SMNVEV (reference sequence). For the CDR3, the DNA is TGTGCCAGCAGTTTACTGGGGGCTAATGAAAAACTGTTTTTT. The encoded protein is CASSLLGANEKLFF.

This clone was seen only a few times. This specimen includes other DNA sequences encoding the same CDR3. The chain employs TRBV5-6 and TRBJ2-7; 9 nucleotides align to TRBD1. Germline CDR1 SGHDT, CDR2 YYEEEE. J was trimmed by 2 bases and V by 0 bases; bases with no gene match: 0. The CDR3 runs 14 residues. CDR3 sequence (DNA): TGTGCCAGCAGCTTGGGACAGGGGGCCTACGAGCAGTACTTC. Translating gives CASSLGQGAYEQYF.

This clone has a single count. The J gene is TRBJ2-4, the V gene TRBV7-9; 9 bases are a match to TRBD1. Germline CDR1 and CDR2: SEHNR and FQNEAQ (reference sequence). This CDR3 has 14 residues. The trim removed 6 bases at V and 6 bases at J, leaving 6 bases unmatched. Here the CDR3 DNA reads TGTGCCAGCAGTTTCCGGGACAGGGTAAACATTCAGTACTTC. It is translated as CASSFRDRVNIQYF.

The chain combines TRBV28 with TRBJ1-4; D is unclear. The CDR3 extends over 17 amino acids. Germline V gene lookup returns CDR1 MDHEN and CDR2 SYDVKM. Trimming cost V 2 bases and J 7 bases, with 20 bases left between them. This CDR3 is CASSLRNTLRDSEKLFF. DNA for the CDR3: TGTGCCAGCAGTTTACGCAATACTCTCCGGGATTCTGAAAAACTGTTTTTT.

V and J are TRBV7-3 and TRBJ2-3, with D perhaps TRBD2 (6 bases). Germline CDR1 is SGHTA and CDR2 is FQGTGA. The CDR3 runs 13 residues. The V and J ends lost 4 bases and 6 bases respectively, with 11 bases between them. The CDR3 bases are TGTGCCAGCAGCTACTCTAGCGTTGATACGCAGTATTTT. Amino acid sequence: CASSYSSVDTQYF.

This rearrangement joins TRBV7-3 to TRBJ2-1, with D unclear. V lost 5 bases to trimming and J lost 5 bases, with 4 bases between them. Germline V gene data show CDR1 as SGHTA and CDR2 as FQGTGA. This CDR3 is built from 11 residues. In nucleotides, the CDR3 is TGTGCCAGCAGCGACAACAATGAGCAGTTCTTC. This codes for CASSDNNEQFF.

The V call is TRBV7-9, the J call TRBJ2-7; TRBD1 agrees at 8 bases. The CDR3 covers 15 residues. J gave up 3 bases and V 3 bases, and 7 bases lay outside the gene matches. In germline, CDR1 is SEHNR, CDR2 FQNEAQ (reference sequence). CDR3 in DNA: TGTGCCAGCAGCTTCTCCGGGACAGGTTTCTACGAGCAGTACTTC. This gives the protein CASSFSGTGFYEQYF.

The rearrangement joins TRBV25-1 to TRBJ2-7; D gene ambiguous. The length of the CDR3 is 14 residues. The germline CDR1 and CDR2 sequences are MGHDK and SYGVNS. V was cut by 1 base and J by 6 bases, with 13 bases left in between. This chain's CDR3 is CASSEFAALREQYF. For the CDR3, the DNA is TGTGCCAGCAGTGAATTCGCGGCTCTACGCGAGCAGTACTTC.

This clone was seen only once. The chain is built from TRBV9 and TRBJ2-7; D gene ambiguous. CDR3 size: 14 residues. V was trimmed by 4 bases and J by 5 bases, leaving 16 bases between them. The germline CDR1 and CDR2 sequences are SGDLS and YYNGEE. The CDR3 protein is CASSPPARGHEQYF. CDR3 bases: TGTGCCAGCAGCCCCCCGGCAAGAGGCCACGAGCAGTACTTC.